This T cell receptor (beta chain) was retrieved from a study of T cells in Graves' hyperthyroidism and ophthalmopathy. Broader study findings: Most thyroid clonotypes expanded above 0.001 appeared in blood too.

Amplified TCR beta CDR3 regions derived from RNA transcripts. HTBI primers drove first-round RT-PCR of the TCR CDR3. TCRdb processed the multiplex PCR reads anew with MiXCR; each CDR3 protein has one entry. The sample shows about 740,000 distinct CDR3 sequences, around 13% of them seen only once. This clonotype was seen ten or more times. The antigen is not known. Sequenced material: blood. The clonotype originates from a woman between 18 and 29 years old with Graves' hyperthyroidism.

CDR3 bases: TGTGCCAGCAGTTACCAGCGCGGGACAGGGGGCAAGCAGTACTTC. Translating gives CASSYQRGTGGKQYF. The V gene is TRBV6-6, the J gene TRBJ2-7; 12 bases line up with TRBD1. With V trimmed by 2 bases and J by 8 bases, 7 bases remained unmatched. The CDR3 has 15 residues. Germline V gene data show CDR1 as MNHNY and CDR2 as SVGAGI (reference sequence).